These 15 T cell receptor beta chains were sequenced from one sample in a study of T-cell memory formation after mild COVID-19. TCRdb reanalysed the 5' RACE reads using MiXCR and keeps one entry per CDR3 protein. The sample has around 410,000 distinct CDR3 sequences, around a quarter seen once. The sample comprised PBMCs or a T cell subset sorted from them (not recorded which). The source is an adult woman who had mild COVID-19 (a few samples of this study predate the infection). Cell type and time point are not known.

This clonotype has a handful of counts. The V and J genes are TRBV4-2 and TRBJ2-1, with 12 positions matching TRBD2. V gave up 2 bases and J gave up 4 bases; unmatched junction bases: 6. The germline CDR1 and CDR2 sequences are LGHNA and YNFKEQ. The CDR3 is 17 residues long. The CDR3 bases are TGTGCCAGCAGCCAAACGACTAGCGGGAGCTGGTACAATGAGCAGTTCTTC. It codes for CASSQTTSGSWYNEQFF.

This clonotype was picked up a small number of times. This chain links TRBV9 with TRBJ1-3; D not resolved. Germline V gene data show CDR1 as SGDLS and CDR2 as YYNGEE. The CDR3 length is 15 residues. The V gene lost 5 bases and the J gene lost 8 bases, with 20 bases spanning the gap. CDR3 sequence: CASSSFLGGPDTIYF. The CDR3 nucleotides read TGTGCCAGCAGTTCGTTTCTAGGAGGGCCAGACACCATATATTTT.

The chain employs TRBV25-1 and TRBJ2-7; the D gene could be TRBD1 or TRBD2 (5 bases each). Trimming shortened V by 3 bases and J by 2 bases, and 14 bases separated the two germline ends. Germline lookup yields CDR1 MGHDK and CDR2 SYGVNS. The CDR3 length is 15 residues. This chain's CDR3 is CASSDPGTGPYEQYF. The CDR3 coding sequence is TGTGCCAGCAGTGACCCCGGGACGGGACCCTACGAGCAGTACTTC.

The V gene is TRBV7-9, the J gene TRBJ2-1; TRBD2 might be the D (6 bases). The CDR3 consists of 14 residues. The V gene lost 1 base and the J gene lost 10 bases, with 14 bases spanning the gap. Germline CDR1 SEHNR, CDR2 FQNEAQ (reference sequence). In nucleotides, the CDR3 is TGTGCCAGCAGCTTAGGGCAGCGGGCGTTGGAGCAGTTCTTC. Translated, it gives CASSLGQRALEQFF. Variable domain in full (rest from reference TRBV7-9 and TRBJ2-1): DTGVSQNPRHKITKRGQNVTFRCDPISEHNRLYWYRQTLGQGPEFLTYFQNEAQLEKSRLLSDRFSAERPKGSFSTLEIQRTEQGDSAMYLCASSLGQRALEQFFGPGTRLTVL.

This sequence joins TRBV5-1 and TRBJ2-7, with 8 bases lining up with TRBD1. V shed 0 bases, J shed 6 bases, and the junction held 8 bases outside the gene matches. The CDR3 spans 15 residues. The germline CDR1 and CDR2 sequences are SGHRS and YFSETQ. The DNA of the CDR3 is TGCGCCAGCAGCTTGGCCACTGGACAGGGTGGCGAGCAGTACTTC. Translated: CASSLATGQGGEQYF.

V gene TRBV18 combines with J gene TRBJ2-3, with D unresolved. V lost 4 bases and J 0 bases, leaving 14 bases between the germline ends. Germline lookup yields CDR1 KGHSH and CDR2 LQKENI. This CDR3 region has 16 residues. Here the CDR3 DNA reads TGTGCCAGCTCACTCCGAGGACCTACTAGCACAGATACGCAGTATTTT. Its protein is CASSLRGPTSTDTQYF. Based on the CDR3 plus reference TRBV18 and TRBJ2-3, the full variable domain is NAGVMQNPRHLVRRRGQEARLRCSPMKGHSHVYWYRQLPEEGLKFMVYLQKENIIDESGMPKERFSAEFPKEGPSILRIQQVVRGDSAAYFCASSLRGPTSTDTQYFGPGTRLTVL.

The rearrangement joins TRBV15 to TRBJ1-2; 10 bases fit TRBD1. This CDR3 has 16 amino acids. CDR1 and CDR2 (germline): LNHNV, YYDKDF (reference sequence). J lost 2 bases, V lost 5 bases, and 8 bases had no gene match. As DNA, the CDR3 is TGTGCCACCAGCCTACGCTGGGACAGGGGAAACTATGGCTACACCTTC. It is translated as CATSLRWDRGNYGYTF.

This chain links TRBV3-1 with TRBJ2-1, with TRBD2 matching 8 bases. There are 15 residues in the CDR3. Germline V gives CDR1 LGHDT, CDR2 YNNKEL (reference sequence). J was trimmed by 4 bases and V by 4 bases; bases with no gene match: 6. The CDR3 spells CASSLAAGAYNEQFF. DNA for the CDR3: TGTGCCAGCAGCCTGGCAGCGGGAGCTTACAATGAGCAGTTCTTC.

There are a few counts of this clonotype. The chain is built from TRBV5-1 and TRBJ1-4, with 10 nucleotides matching TRBD1. J gave up 8 bases and V 4 bases, and 8 bases lay outside the gene matches. Germline loops: CDR1 SGHRS, CDR2 YFSETQ. The CDR3 runs to 15 residues. The CDR3 bases are TGCGCCAGCAGCCGGACCGGGACAGGGGTCGAAAAACTGTTTTTT. It codes for CASSRTGTGVEKLFF.

The chain couples TRBV24-1 to TRBJ2-1; perhaps TRBD1 as D (5 bases). CDR3 length: 16 residues. Germline V gene data show CDR1 as KGHDR and CDR2 as SFDVKD. Trimming cost V 3 bases and J 0 bases, with 11 bases left between them. The CDR3 DNA is TGTGCCACCAGTGATCCCCAGGGTAGCTCCTACAATGAGCAGTTCTTC. The encoded protein is CATSDPQGSSYNEQFF.

The rearrangement uses TRBV18 and TRBJ2-6; the D is unclear. CDR1 is KGHSH and CDR2 is LQKENI in the germline V gene. CDR3 length: 16 residues. Trimming removed 3 bases at V and 4 bases at J, with 13 bases between. The CDR3 is CASSPRGVGGANVLTF. The CDR3 region has the DNA TGTGCCAGCTCACCCCGAGGCGTAGGGGGGGCCAACGTCCTGACTTTC.

This sequence joins TRBV6-2 or TRBV6-3 and TRBJ2-1; no reliable D call. Trimming stripped 2 bases from V and 4 bases from J, with 3 bases between. The germline V gene encodes CDR1 MNHEY and CDR2 SVGEGT. The CDR3 spans 12 residues. CDR3 in DNA: TGTGCCAGCAGTTACCAGTACAATGAGCAGTTCTTC. Translation gives CASSYQYNEQFF.

This clonotype has a handful of counts. The chain employs TRBV3-1 and TRBJ2-1; D call uncertain. Germline V CDR1 and CDR2: LGHDT, YNNKEL (reference sequence). The CDR3 length is 14 residues. Trimming left V 4 bases short and J 0 bases short, with 7 bases between. The DNA for the CDR3 is TGTGCCAGCAGCCTTAAGAGCTCCTACAATGAGCAGTTCTTC. It specifies CASSLKSSYNEQFF.

The gene calls are TRBV27 and TRBJ2-1; 13 bases fit TRBD2. This CDR3 is 17 amino acids long. With 5 bases clipped from V and 4 bases from J, the junction kept 8 bases outside the gene matches. Germline V CDR1 and CDR2: MNHEY, SMNVEV (reference sequence). CDR3: CASSRGTSGVVYNEQFF. CDR3 coding DNA: TGTGCCAGCAGTAGAGGGACTAGCGGGGTGGTGTACAATGAGCAGTTCTTC.

The rearrangement joins TRBV7-2 to TRBJ2-1, with a possible D match to TRBD2 (6 bases). The V gene lost 5 bases and the J gene lost 5 bases, with 10 bases spanning the gap. The CDR3 is 13 residues long. The V gene's germline CDR1 is SGHTA and CDR2 FQGNSA. CDR3 residues: CASSPRGNNEQFF. The CDR3 nucleotides are TGTGCCAGCAGCCCGCGGGGAAACAATGAGCAGTTCTTC.